This T cell receptor (beta chain) came from a study of shared clonotypes between healthy human individuals (dated by TCRdb to about 2020). Regarding the research as a whole: The cohort comprised a couple of women and a few men aged 18 to 49 years. For each donor, three plates each were used for CD4 naive and CD4 memory, two plates were used for CD8 naive, and one plate was used for CD8 memory. The study deeply sequenced blood TCR repertoires of five healthy adults to estimate repertoire size and the extent of clonotype sharing between individuals. Different laboratories and diverse techniques were used to prepare libraries and sequence TCR repertoires, to increase sequencing depth and limit assay-specific biases. Per donor, leukapheresis produced somewhere between about 0.9 and 9 billion PBMCs. What the research found in general, with its limitations: Sampling was restricted to blood, and TCR repertoires in tissue are likely to differ from TCR repertoires in blood. Compared with non-shared clonotypes, clonotypes shared by all four sorted-subset donors had higher generation probabilities. Incomplete sequencing was indicated by rarefaction of sorted-subset datasets, despite the large sequencing depth. Pairwise subsampling indicated that sequencing depth was expected to affect the degree of clonotype sharing among donors. Naive subsets generally had larger estimated clonotype richness than memory subsets did. The small number of donors limited the genetic and exposure-history diversity represented. Across four donors, approximately 4.9% of naive CD4, approximately 3.6% of naive CD8, 2.3% of memory CD4, and approximately 0.4% of memory CD8 clonotypes were shared.

TCR CDR3 regions were amplified from genomic DNA by multiplex PCR using the deep immunoSEQ assay. For each cell subset, the extracted genomic DNA was distributed evenly across all wells of several immunoSEQ 96-well plates, and each plate served as one replicate. Each replicate PCR for sorted subsets received about 0.2 ug genomic DNA, equal to 30,000 or so T cell genomes. Purified libraries were quantified with a Qubit 3.0 fluorometer, sized on a Bioanalyzer 2100, and re-quantified with the KAPA Library Quantification kit. Every immunoSEQ 96-well plate was sequenced on a separate single-read 150-cycle Illumina NextSeq 550 flow cell. The authors' analysis ran thus. Because the immunoSEQ output included only junctional sequences and no quality scores, the filtering could not be the same as the filtering used for full-length reads. Sequences were annotated with PyIR, a Python wrapper for IgBLAST v1.9, using IMGT germline references to assign V/J genes and CDR3. Reads with weak V/J assignments (E-value above 1e-6), missing CDR3, stop codons, out-of-frame junctions, or ambiguous translated residues were removed. A V3J clonotype was defined by an identical inferred V gene, J gene, and CDR3 amino acid sequence. Percentage overlap between repertoires was computed as shared unique clonotypes divided by the size of the smaller repertoire. Three approaches were used to assess repertoire richness: RTK rarefaction, the Chao1 estimator, and Recon v2.1 estimates of unobserved clonotypes. Generation probabilities were computed with OLGA for all TCRbeta clonotypes obtained by the gDNA method from several donors. Here the immuneACCESS table is served through TCRdb, limited to in-frame sequences with V and J called. Missing clones are a known gap in these copies; in checked studies unresolved V genes cover under half, and the rest lacks a known reason. D and trimming come from the DNA, and the V and J calls and clone size come from that table. The sample table shows roughly 2.1 million clones, and 85% to 95% are seen once. Together, the top ten hold around 1.7% of the sample.

For the CD8 naive samples, CD45RO-negative cells were positively selected for CCR7, yielding a CD45RA+CCR7+ population from which TemRA cells were excluded. The donors were healthy, HIV-negative adults with no recently reported acute infections or vaccinations. Every donor was a Caucasian adult residing in Nashville, Tennessee, USA. Blood was collected by leukapheresis, and PBMCs were isolated by Ficoll-Histopaque density gradient centrifugation and then cryopreserved in liquid nitrogen vapor phase. Purity and quantity of every magnetically sorted T cell population were checked by analytical flow cytometry. Genomic DNA was isolated from every sorted fraction and measured by UV absorbance on a Nanodrop 2000c. Points on this clone: No antigen is known for it. The record has no base qualities; no much larger clone is one base away.

The sequenced sample was naive CD8+ T cells from PBMCs. The meaning of the sample's cell subset or site label: CD45RA+CCR7+. This sequence was found in a man aged 18 to 30 in good health. Some clones in this sample may be carry-over from other donors' samples.

The nucleotide sequence reads TGTGCCAGCAGACAAGACGGGTACTACGAGCAGTACTTC. Its amino acids are CASRQDGYYEQYF. Recombination linked TRBV11-2 to TRBJ2-7; the D gene remains uncertain. V lost 6 bases and J lost 3 bases; the stretch between them is 12 bases long. From a lookup of the germline V gene, CDR1 and CDR2 are SGHAT and FQNNGV. The CDR3 goes from the cysteine to the phenylalanine over 13 residues. Here the CDR3 DNA is all that survives: 39 bases in frame from base 1.